Presented here are 22 T cell receptor beta chains from one specimen sequenced in a study of T cells after yellow fever vaccination. TCRdb re-called the 5' RACE reads through MiXCR, storing one row per CDR3 protein. Counted here are just over 250,000 distinct CDR3 sequences, approximately 5.2% occurring once; the ten biggest clones make up roughly 3.3%. The source was CD4+ T cells sorted from PBMCs, collected on the day of the yellow fever booster vaccination. These receptor sequences come from a man younger than 35 who received the YFV17D yellow fever vaccine.

This clonotype showed up many times. The chain links TRBV12-3 or TRBV12-4 to TRBJ2-4; D gene ambiguous. The CDR3 has 16 residues. Trimming removed 5 bases from V and 0 bases from J, with 14 bases in between. The CDR3 sequence is CASSRHETVAKNIQYF. CDR3 bases: TGTGCCAGCAGTCGACACGAAACCGTAGCCAAAAACATTCAGTACTTC.

The genes are TRBV18 and TRBJ2-7; D might be TRBD1 (6 bases). Germline V CDR1 and CDR2: KGHSH, LQKENI. There are 14 residues in the CDR3. Trimming left V 3 bases short and J 7 bases short, with 16 bases between. DNA for the CDR3: TGTGCCAGCTCACCGCCTGCTCAGGGACAAGAGCAGTACTTC. Amino acids: CASSPPAQGQEQYF.

This clonotype was recorded many times. The V gene is TRBV5-1, the J gene TRBJ2-1; TRBD1 matches 8 bases. After removal of 3 bases from V and 5 bases from J, the junction contained 7 bases not matched to a gene. Per germline, CDR1 SGHRS and CDR2 YFSETQ. The CDR3 runs to 15 residues. The CDR3 region is CASSSDRAGNNEQFF. Written as DNA, the CDR3 is TGCGCCAGCAGCTCGGACAGGGCCGGCAACAATGAGCAGTTCTTC.

Here the CDR3 reads CASDSSYEQYF. The CDR3 DNA reads TGTGCCAGTGACAGCTCCTACGAGCAGTACTTC. This chain connects TRBV19 to TRBJ2-7; possibly TRBD1 for D (5 bases). CDR1 and CDR2 (germline): LNHDA, SQIVND (reference sequence). CDR3 length: 11 residues. Trimming removed 8 bases from V and 0 bases from J, with 5 bases in between.

The V call is TRBV6-5, the J call TRBJ1-1; no clear D gene. The CDR3 loop spans 14 amino acids. The germline CDR1 and CDR2 sequences are MNHEY and SVGAGI. The V and J ends lost 6 bases and 3 bases respectively, with 14 bases between them. This CDR3 is CASSSYWEDTEAFF. CDR3 DNA sequence: TGTGCCAGCAGCTCATATTGGGAGGACACTGAAGCTTTCTTT.

This clonotype was found a few times. J is TRBJ2-3 and V is TRBV5-6; a possible D gene is TRBD1 (5 bases). Trimming stripped 4 bases from V and 0 bases from J, with 12 bases between. The CDR3 sequence is 15 residues long. Germline CDR1 and CDR2: SGHDT and YYEEEE. CDR3: CASSRVWTSTDTQYF. CDR3 DNA: TGTGCCAGCAGCCGGGTTTGGACAAGCACAGATACGCAGTATTTT.

The V gene is TRBV5-1, the J gene TRBJ2-2; the D is unclear. There are 14 residues in the CDR3. Between the trimmed V and J ends, which lost 7 bases and 7 bases, there was a span of 17 bases. Looked up from germline, CDR1 is SGHRS and CDR2 is YFSETQ. Written as DNA, the CDR3 is TGCGCCAGCGCCCCTGGGCCAGTTGGCGGGGAGCTGTTTTTT. Translated, it gives CASAPGPVGGELFF.

The sample holds many counts of this clonotype. The CDR3 region has the DNA TGTGCCAGCAGCCCGCAGTGGGGTTGGGGTACCGGGGAGCTGTTTTTT. Its protein product is CASSPQWGWGTGELFF. The chain carries TRBV6-2 or TRBV6-3 and TRBJ2-2; no clear D gene. V was pared by 6 bases and J by 5 bases, with 19 bases between. Germline lookup yields CDR1 MNHEY and CDR2 SVGEGT. CDR3 length: 16 residues.

This clonotype was counted at least ten times. J is TRBJ1-5 and V is TRBV30; D remains ambiguous. V lost 0 bases and J 6 bases, leaving 15 bases between the germline ends. Germline assignment: CDR1 GTSNPN and CDR2 SVGIG (reference sequence). The CDR3 consists of 15 residues. CDR3 sequence (DNA): TGTGCCTGGAGTGTACTGGGTGTTGAAGGTCAGCCCCAGCATTTT. This codes for CAWSVLGVEGQPQHF.

This clonotype has more than one count but fewer than ten. CDR3 DNA sequence: TGTGCCAGCAGCGTAGGGGCTAGCGGGTCTTACGAGCAGTACTTC. Translating gives CASSVGASGSYEQYF. The chain links TRBV9 to TRBJ2-7, with 8 bases matching TRBD2. Germline values: CDR1 SGDLS, CDR2 YYNGEE. This CDR3 region has 15 residues. The trim removed 0 bases at V and 4 bases at J, leaving 6 bases unmatched.

This clonotype was found many times. The CDR3 DNA is TGCAGTGCTCTCAAAGGCGCGGGGAGCACAGATACGCAGTATTTT. Its protein product is CSALKGAGSTDTQYF. This chain connects TRBV20-1 to TRBJ2-3; D might be TRBD2 (6 bases). Per the germline V gene, CDR1 is DFQATT and CDR2 is SNEGSKA (reference sequence). The V gene lost 5 bases and the J gene lost 0 bases, with 15 bases spanning the gap. The CDR3 is 15 residues long.

This clonotype was detected ten times or more. V and J are TRBV11-2 and TRBJ2-1, with TRBD2 as a possible D gene (5 bases). Per germline, CDR1 SGHAT and CDR2 FQNNGV. V lost 1 base to trimming and J lost 6 bases, with 13 bases between them. CDR3 length: 15 amino acids. CDR3 loop: CASSLAGSKFNEQFF. CDR3 nucleotide sequence: TGTGCCAGCAGCTTAGCGGGGTCCAAGTTCAATGAGCAGTTCTTC.

This rearrangement joins TRBV19 to TRBJ2-7, with unresolved D. Germline V gene lookup returns CDR1 LNHDA and CDR2 SQIVND (reference sequence). This CDR3 contains 12 residues. V was shortened by 7 bases and J by 2 bases, with 9 bases between the two germline ends. CDR3 nucleotides: TGTGCCAGTAAGGGCACAACCTACGAGCAGTACTTC. This encodes CASKGTTYEQYF.

The sample holds a few counts of this clonotype. The V call is TRBV7-6, the J call TRBJ2-7, with D unresolved. The germline CDR1 and CDR2 sequences are SGHVS and FNYEAQ. Trimming cost V 6 bases and J 7 bases, with 13 bases left between them. The CDR3 has 12 amino acids. Written as DNA, the CDR3 is TGTGCCAGCAGTTACCCACTCGGGGAGCAGTACGTC. Its protein is CASSYPLGEQYV.

This clonotype was counted between two and nine times. The V and J genes are TRBV6-2 or TRBV6-3 and TRBJ2-3, with 8 bases matching TRBD2. Germline trimming cut 5 bases from V and 4 bases from J; bases unmatched to any gene: 8. From germline, CDR1 is MNHEY and CDR2 SVGEGT. CDR3 size: 15 residues. The CDR3 loop is CASSLSAGGADTQYF. The CDR3 nucleotides are TGTGCCAGCAGTCTTTCGGCGGGGGGCGCAGATACGCAGTATTTT.

The chain uses TRBV5-6 and TRBJ2-3; D remains ambiguous. CDR3 length: 12 amino acids. The V end was cut by 4 bases, the J end by 2 bases, with 5 bases between. The V gene's germline CDR1 is SGHDT and CDR2 YYEEEE. CDR3 region: CASSINTDTQYF. CDR3 DNA: TGTGCCAGCAGCATCAACACAGATACGCAGTATTTT.

This clonotype was detected a few times. The V gene is TRBV5-1, the J gene TRBJ1-6, with TRBD1 identical over 9 bases. V lost 4 bases and J lost 10; bases outside the gene matches: 9. The CDR3 is 15 amino acids. Germline loops: CDR1 SGHRS, CDR2 YFSETQ. The CDR3 nucleotides read TGCGCCAGCAGCCCGGGACAGGGCAGAGGATCACCCCTCCACTTT. Its protein is CASSPGQGRGSPLHF.

The table lists this clonotype with many counts. Germline is not matched at one junction end, which may reflect a read error. The chain recombines TRBV14 with TRBJ2-5; unclear D gene. CDR1 is SGHDN and CDR2 is FVKESK in the germline V gene. There are 11 residues in the CDR3. The DNA of the CDR3 is TGTGCCAGCAGCCCAGGAATCCGGTACTTCTTC. Amino acids: CASSPGIRYFF.

This clonotype was found a few times. This chain links TRBV5-1 with TRBJ2-2; TRBD2 aligns across 7 bases. This CDR3 spans 16 amino acids. CDR1 and CDR2 from the germline V gene are SGHRS and YFSETQ. V lost 0 bases to trimming and J lost 3 bases; unmatched junction nucleotides: 5. CDR3 DNA sequence: TGCGCCAGCAGCTTGGTTGCGGGGGAGTACACCGGGGAGCTGTTTTTT. As protein: CASSLVAGEYTGELFF.

This clonotype has ten or more counts. V gene TRBV7-9 combines with J gene TRBJ1-6; possible D gene TRBD1, 6 bases. In germline, CDR1 is SEHNR, CDR2 FQNEAQ (reference sequence). The ends were cut back, 5 bases at V and 7 bases at J, with 12 bases in the middle. This CDR3 comprises 14 residues. In DNA form, the CDR3 reads TGTGCCAGCAGCCCGAATGACAGGAATTCACCCCTCCACTTT. It codes for CASSPNDRNSPLHF.

This clonotype has ten or more counts. The rearrangement uses TRBV20-1 and TRBJ1-1, with 7 bases that match TRBD1. Trimming removed 0 bases from V and 6 bases from J; junction bases left unmatched: 7. Germline CDR1 reads DFQATT; CDR2 reads SNEGSKA (reference sequence). The CDR3 is 14 amino acids. CDR3 in DNA: TGCAGTGCTAGAGATGTCAGGGGGGTTTCTGAAGCTTTCTTT. Encoded protein: CSARDVRGVSEAFF.

Ten or more counts support this clonotype. This sequence joins TRBV12-3 or TRBV12-4 and TRBJ1-1, with D maybe TRBD1 (6 bases). Trimming removed 5 bases at V and 1 base at J, with 14 bases between. This CDR3 comprises 15 residues. The CDR3 reads CASSPQPTGNTEAFF. CDR3 bases: TGTGCCAGCAGTCCGCAACCGACAGGGAACACTGAAGCTTTCTTT.